This TCR beta chain comes out of a study of blood T cell repertoires in COVID-19. Overall study: Acute-phase and convalescent COVID-19 samples originated in the United States, Italy and Spain. T cells, B-cell-depleted T cells, or PBMCs provided the cDNA or gDNA that served as material.

Per the authors' pipeline: How many nucleated cells were present was estimated from reference gene primer amplification. Using immunoSEQ multiplex PCR, the repertoire was profiled, and TCRdb retains in-frame clones only, with some absent. D and trimming come from the DNA, and the V and J calls and clone size come from that table. The sample holds about 140,000 clones, approximately 85% seen once. In germline, CDR1 is MNHEY, CDR2 SMNVEV (reference sequence). V dropped 6 bases and J dropped 10; count of bases not matched to a gene: 5. This CDR3 is 11 amino acids long. The material sequenced was peripheral blood. V and J are TRBV27 and TRBJ1-1; TRBD1 agrees at 7 bases. The TCR was taken from a man in his 70s with acute or convalescent COVID-19. Written as DNA, the CDR3 is TGTGCCAGCAGAAGGGGGCATTCAGCTTTCTTT. Protein: CASRRGHSAFF.